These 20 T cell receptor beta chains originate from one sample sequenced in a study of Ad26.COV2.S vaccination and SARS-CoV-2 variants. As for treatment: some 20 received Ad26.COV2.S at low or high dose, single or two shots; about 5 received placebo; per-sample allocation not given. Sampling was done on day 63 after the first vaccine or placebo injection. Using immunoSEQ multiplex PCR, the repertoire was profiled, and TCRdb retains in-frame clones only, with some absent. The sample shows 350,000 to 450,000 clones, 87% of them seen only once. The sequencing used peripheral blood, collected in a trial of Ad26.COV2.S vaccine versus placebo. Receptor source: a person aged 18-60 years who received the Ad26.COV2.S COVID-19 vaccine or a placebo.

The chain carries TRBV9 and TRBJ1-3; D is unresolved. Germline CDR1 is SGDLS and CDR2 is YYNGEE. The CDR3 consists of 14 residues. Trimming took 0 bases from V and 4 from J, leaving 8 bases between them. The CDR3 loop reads CASSVEVYGNTIYF. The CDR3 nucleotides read TGTGCCAGCAGCGTAGAGGTATACGGAAACACCATATATTTT.

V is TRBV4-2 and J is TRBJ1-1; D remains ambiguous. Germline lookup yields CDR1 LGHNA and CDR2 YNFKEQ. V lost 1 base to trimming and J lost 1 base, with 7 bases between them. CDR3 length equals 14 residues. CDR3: CASSQATANTEAFF. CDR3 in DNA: TGTGCCAGCAGCCAAGCAACGGCGAACACTGAAGCTTTCTTT.

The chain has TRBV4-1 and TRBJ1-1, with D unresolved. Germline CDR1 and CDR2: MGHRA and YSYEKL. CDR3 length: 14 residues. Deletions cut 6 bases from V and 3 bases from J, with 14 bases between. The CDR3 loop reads CASRNSPRDTEAFF. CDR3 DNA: TGCGCCAGCAGGAATTCTCCCCGGGACACTGAAGCTTTCTTT.

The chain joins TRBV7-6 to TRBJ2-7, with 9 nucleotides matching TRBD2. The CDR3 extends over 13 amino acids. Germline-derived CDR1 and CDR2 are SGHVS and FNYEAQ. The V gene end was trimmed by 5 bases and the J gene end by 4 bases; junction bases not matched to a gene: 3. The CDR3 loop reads CASSGAGGYEQYF. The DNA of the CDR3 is TGTGCCAGCAGCGGGGCGGGGGGGTACGAGCAGTACTTC.

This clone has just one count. In nucleotides, the CDR3 is TGTGCCTGGAGTCAAAGGGCGAACACTGAAGCTTTCTTT. This codes for CAWSQRANTEAFF. The chain carries TRBV30 and TRBJ1-1; the D is unclear. The germline CDR1 and CDR2 sequences are GTSNPN and SVGIG (reference sequence). The CDR3 consists of 13 residues. V lost 2 bases and J 1 base, leaving 8 bases between the germline ends.

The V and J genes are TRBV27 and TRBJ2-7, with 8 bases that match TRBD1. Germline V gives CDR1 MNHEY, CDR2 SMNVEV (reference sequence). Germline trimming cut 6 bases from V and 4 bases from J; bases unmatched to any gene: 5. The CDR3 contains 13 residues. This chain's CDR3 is CASSDRGRYEQYF. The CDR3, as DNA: TGTGCCAGCAGCGACAGGGGAAGGTACGAGCAGTACTTC.

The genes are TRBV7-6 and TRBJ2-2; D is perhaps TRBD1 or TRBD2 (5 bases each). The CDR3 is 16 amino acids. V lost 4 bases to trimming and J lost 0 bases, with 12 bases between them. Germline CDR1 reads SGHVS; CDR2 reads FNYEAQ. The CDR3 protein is CASSSKGDPNTGELFF. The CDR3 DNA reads TGTGCCAGCAGCTCTAAAGGGGACCCGAACACCGGGGAGCTGTTTTTT. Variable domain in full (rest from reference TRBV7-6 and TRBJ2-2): GAGVSQSPRYKVTKRGQDVALRCDPISGHVSLYWYRQALGQGPEFLTYFNYEAQQDKSGLPNDRFSAERPEGSISTLTIQRTEQRDSAMYRCASSSKGDPNTGELFFGEGSRLTVL.

As DNA, the CDR3 is TGTGCCAGCAGCCAAGACCCAGGGGTGAACACTGAAGCTTTCTTT. This sequence encodes CASSQDPGVNTEAFF. This chain connects TRBV4-2 to TRBJ1-1, with a weak D call TRBD1 (6 bases). Germline V CDR1 and CDR2: LGHNA, YNFKEQ. V was cut by 0 bases and J by 0 bases, with 8 bases left in between. The CDR3 covers 15 residues.

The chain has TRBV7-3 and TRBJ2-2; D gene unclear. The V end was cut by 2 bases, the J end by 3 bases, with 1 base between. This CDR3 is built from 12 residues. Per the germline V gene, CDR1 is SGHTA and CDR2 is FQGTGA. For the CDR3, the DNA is TGTGCCAGCAGCTTATACACCGGGGAGCTGTTTTTT. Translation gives CASSLYTGELFF.

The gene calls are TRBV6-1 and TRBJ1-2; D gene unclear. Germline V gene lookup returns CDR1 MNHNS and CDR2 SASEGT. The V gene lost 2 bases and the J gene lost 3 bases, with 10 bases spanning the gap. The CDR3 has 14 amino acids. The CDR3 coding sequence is TGTGCCAGCAGTGAACAGGTTGTATACTATGGCTACACCTTC. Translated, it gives CASSEQVVYYGYTF.

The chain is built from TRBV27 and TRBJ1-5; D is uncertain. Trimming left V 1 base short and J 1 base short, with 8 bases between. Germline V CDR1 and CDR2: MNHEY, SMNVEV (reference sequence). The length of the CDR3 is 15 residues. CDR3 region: CASSLFQESNQPQHF. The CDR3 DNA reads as TGTGCCAGCAGTTTATTTCAGGAAAGCAATCAGCCCCAGCATTTT.

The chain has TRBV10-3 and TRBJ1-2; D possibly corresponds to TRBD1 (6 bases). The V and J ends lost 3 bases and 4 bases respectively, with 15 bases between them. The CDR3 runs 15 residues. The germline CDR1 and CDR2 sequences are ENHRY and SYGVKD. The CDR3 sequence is CAISEGGARGYGYTF. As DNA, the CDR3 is TGTGCCATCAGTGAAGGGGGGGCGCGGGGCTATGGCTACACCTTC.

DNA for the CDR3: TGTGCCAGCAGTGAAGAAGGACAGGGGGCGGGCGGCTACACCTTC. It specifies CASSEEGQGAGGYTF. V gene TRBV6-1 combines with J gene TRBJ1-2; TRBD1 agrees at 11 bases. CDR3 size: 15 residues. V was clipped by 1 base and J by 8 bases; unmatched bases: 6. Germline CDR1 reads MNHNS; CDR2 reads SASEGT.

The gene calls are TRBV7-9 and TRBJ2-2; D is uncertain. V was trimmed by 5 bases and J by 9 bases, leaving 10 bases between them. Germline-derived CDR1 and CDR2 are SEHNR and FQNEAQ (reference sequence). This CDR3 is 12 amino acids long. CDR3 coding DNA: TGTGCCAGCAGCCCCACGGGTAGGGAGCTGTTTTTT. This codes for CASSPTGRELFF.

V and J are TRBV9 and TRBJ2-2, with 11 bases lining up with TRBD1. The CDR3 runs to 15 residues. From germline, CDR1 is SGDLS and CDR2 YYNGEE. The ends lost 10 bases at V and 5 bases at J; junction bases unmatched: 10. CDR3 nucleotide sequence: TGTGCCTCTTATCCGGGACAGGGGGTAACCGGGGAGCTGTTTTTT. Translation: CASYPGQGVTGELFF.

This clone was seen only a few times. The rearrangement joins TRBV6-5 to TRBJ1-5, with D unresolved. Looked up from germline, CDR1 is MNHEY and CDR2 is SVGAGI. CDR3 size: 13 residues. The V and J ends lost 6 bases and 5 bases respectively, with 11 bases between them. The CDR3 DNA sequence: TGTGCCAGCAGCCAGAGGGAATATCAGCCCCAGCATTTT. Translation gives CASSQREYQPQHF.

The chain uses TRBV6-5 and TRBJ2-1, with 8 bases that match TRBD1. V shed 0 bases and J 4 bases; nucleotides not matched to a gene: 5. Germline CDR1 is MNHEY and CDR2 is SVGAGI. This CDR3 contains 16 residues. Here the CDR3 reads CASSYSRQGKYNEQFF. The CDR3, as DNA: TGTGCCAGCAGTTACTCAAGACAGGGGAAATACAATGAGCAGTTCTTC.

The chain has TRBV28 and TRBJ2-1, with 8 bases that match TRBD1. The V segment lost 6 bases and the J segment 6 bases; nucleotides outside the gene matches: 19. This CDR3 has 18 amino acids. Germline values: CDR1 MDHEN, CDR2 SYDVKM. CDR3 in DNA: TGTGCCAGCAGGAAAGCGTACAGGGGGGACGTACGGGGCAATGAGCAGTTCTTC. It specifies CASRKAYRGDVRGNEQFF.

This CDR3 reads CASSFRDRSYNSPLHF. The CDR3 bases are TGCGCCAGCAGCTTCCGGGACAGGTCCTATAATTCACCCCTCCACTTT. The V call is TRBV5-1, the J call TRBJ1-6, with TRBD1 identical over 8 bases. The germline gives CDR1 SGHRS, CDR2 YFSETQ. J lost 1 base, V lost 2 bases, and 2 bases had no gene match. This CDR3 comprises 16 residues.

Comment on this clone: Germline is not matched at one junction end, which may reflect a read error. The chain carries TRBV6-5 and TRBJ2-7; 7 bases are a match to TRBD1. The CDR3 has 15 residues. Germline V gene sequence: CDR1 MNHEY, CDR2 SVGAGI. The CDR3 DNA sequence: TGTGCCAGCAGTCACTCGACAGGGCCATCCTACGAGCAGTACTTC. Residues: CASSHSTGPSYEQYF.